The source of this T cell receptor (beta chain) is a study of T cell responses to AZD1222 COVID-19 vaccine. Study outcomes and limitations: Donors skewed white British and female; clonal diversity was possibly underestimated.

Using immunoSEQ multiplex PCR, the repertoire was profiled, and TCRdb retains in-frame clones only, with some absent. Among 80,000 or so clones listed, less than 95% were seen once. Points on this clone: The antigen is unknown.

Sequenced here: peripheral blood, sampled 28 days after the second AZD1222 dose. The source of this sequence is an adult who received the AZD1222 COVID-19 vaccine.

The CDR3 loop reads CASSPGQTNIEQYF. In DNA form, the CDR3 reads TGTGCCAGCTCCCCGGGACAGACAAACATCGAGCAGTACTTC. The chain combines TRBV18 with TRBJ2-7; TRBD1 agrees at 7 bases. This CDR3 is built from 14 residues. J lost 6 bases, V lost 6 bases, and 11 bases had no gene match. Germline loops: CDR1 KGHSH, CDR2 LQKENI.